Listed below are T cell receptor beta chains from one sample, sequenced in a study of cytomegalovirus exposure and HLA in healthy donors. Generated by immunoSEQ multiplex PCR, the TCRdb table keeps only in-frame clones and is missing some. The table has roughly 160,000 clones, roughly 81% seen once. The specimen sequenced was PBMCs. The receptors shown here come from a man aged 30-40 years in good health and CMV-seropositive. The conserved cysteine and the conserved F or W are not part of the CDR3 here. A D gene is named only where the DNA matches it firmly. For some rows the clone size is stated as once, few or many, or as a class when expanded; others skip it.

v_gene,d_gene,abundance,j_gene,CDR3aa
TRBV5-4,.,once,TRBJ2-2,ASSLGRGNTGELF
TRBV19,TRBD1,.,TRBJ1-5,ASSIVTGNQPQH
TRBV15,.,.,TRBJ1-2,ATSRDRVTVFNYGYT
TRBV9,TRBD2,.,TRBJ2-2,ASSAAAGVETGELF
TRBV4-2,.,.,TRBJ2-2,ASSQPPGQSNTGELF
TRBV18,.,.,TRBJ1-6,ASSPQGQGTRSPLH
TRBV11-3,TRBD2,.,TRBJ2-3,ASTLLAGGRDTQY
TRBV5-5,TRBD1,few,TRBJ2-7,ASSSGTGGSYEQY
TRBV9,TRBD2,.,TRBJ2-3,ASSVGPAGGDTQY
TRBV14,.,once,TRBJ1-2,ASSQGRGTNYGYT
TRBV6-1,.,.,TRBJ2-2,ASSGAFGTGELF
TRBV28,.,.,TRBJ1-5,ASHRTTPGDNQPQH
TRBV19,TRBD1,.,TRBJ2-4,ASSLGQGRTKNIQY
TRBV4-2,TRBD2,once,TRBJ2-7,ASSQSLAGGEHEQY
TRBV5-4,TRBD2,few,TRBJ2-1,ASSLSGLSYNEQF
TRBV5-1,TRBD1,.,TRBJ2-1,ASSLVGGSSEQF
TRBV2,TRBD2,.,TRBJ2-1,ASSDGLAGIKGF
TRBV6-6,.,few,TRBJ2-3,ASSSHRSPTDTQY
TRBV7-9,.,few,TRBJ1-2,ASSLYRASNYGYT
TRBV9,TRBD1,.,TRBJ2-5,ASSGGTGEGQETQY
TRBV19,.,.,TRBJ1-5,ASSIQDYNQPQH
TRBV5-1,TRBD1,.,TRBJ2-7,ASSLELSGGDEQY
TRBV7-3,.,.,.,ASSSDRFPYNEQF
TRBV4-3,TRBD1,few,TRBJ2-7,ASSQSDRDAYEQY
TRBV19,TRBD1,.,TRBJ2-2,ASRRTGNTRELF
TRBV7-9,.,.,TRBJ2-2,ASSLARGRGSLTGELF
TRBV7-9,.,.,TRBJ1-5,ASSQGTQGNQPQH
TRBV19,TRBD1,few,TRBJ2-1,ASTSGQVQF
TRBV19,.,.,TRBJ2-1,ASSIGAGNEQF
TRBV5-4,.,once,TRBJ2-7,ASSLGGVRDPEQY
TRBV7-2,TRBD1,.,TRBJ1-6,ASSFQGGGGSPLH
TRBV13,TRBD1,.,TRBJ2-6,ASSLPMGTGGETGANVLT
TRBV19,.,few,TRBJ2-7,ASKVREDYDEQY
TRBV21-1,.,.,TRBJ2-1,ASSTSGRGRSWTSGIYNEQF
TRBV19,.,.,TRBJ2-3,ASSGSGDTQY
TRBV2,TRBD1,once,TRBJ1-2,AGDREAYGYT
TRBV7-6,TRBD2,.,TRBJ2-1,ASSSSGLAGEQF